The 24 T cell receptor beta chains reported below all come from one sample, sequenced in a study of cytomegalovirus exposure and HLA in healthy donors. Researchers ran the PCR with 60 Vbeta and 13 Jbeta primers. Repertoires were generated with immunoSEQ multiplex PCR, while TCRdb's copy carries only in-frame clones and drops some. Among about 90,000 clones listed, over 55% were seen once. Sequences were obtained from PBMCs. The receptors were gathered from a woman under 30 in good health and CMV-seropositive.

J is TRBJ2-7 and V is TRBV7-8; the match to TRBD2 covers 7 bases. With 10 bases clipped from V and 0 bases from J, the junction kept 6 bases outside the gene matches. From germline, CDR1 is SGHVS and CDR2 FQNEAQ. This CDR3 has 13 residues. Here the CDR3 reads CATGGGSSYEQYF. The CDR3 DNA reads TGTGCCACTGGGGGGGGTAGCTCCTACGAGCAGTACTTC. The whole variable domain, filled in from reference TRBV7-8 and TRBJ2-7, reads GAGVSQSPRYKVAKRGQDVALRCDPISGHVSLFWYQQALGQGPEFLTYFQNEAQLDKSGLPSDRFFAERPEGSVSTLKIQRTQQEDSAVYLCATGGGSSYEQYFGPGTRLTVT.

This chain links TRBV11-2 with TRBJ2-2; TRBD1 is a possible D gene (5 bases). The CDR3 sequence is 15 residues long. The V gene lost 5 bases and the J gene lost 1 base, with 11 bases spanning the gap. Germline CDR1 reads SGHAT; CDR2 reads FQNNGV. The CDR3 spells CASSQGTGNTGELFF. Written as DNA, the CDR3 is TGTGCCAGCAGCCAGGGTACAGGGAACACCGGGGAGCTGTTTTTT. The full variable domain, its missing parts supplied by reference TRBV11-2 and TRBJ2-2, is EAGVAQSPRYKIIEKRQSVAFWCNPISGHATLYWYQQILGQGPKLLIQFQNNGVVDDSQLPKDRFSAERLKGVDSTLKIQPAKLEDSAVYLCASSQGTGNTGELFFGEGSRLTVL.

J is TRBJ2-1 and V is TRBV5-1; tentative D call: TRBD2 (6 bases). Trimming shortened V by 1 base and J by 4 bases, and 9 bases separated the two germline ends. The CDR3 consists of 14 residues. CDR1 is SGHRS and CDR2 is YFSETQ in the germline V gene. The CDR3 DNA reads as TGCGCCAGCAGCTTGCCGGGGGTTTACAATGAGCAGTTCTTC. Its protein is CASSLPGVYNEQFF. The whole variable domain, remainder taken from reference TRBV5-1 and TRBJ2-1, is KAGVTQTPRYLIKTRGQQVTLSCSPISGHRSVSWYQQTPGQGLQFLFEYFSETQRNKGNFPGRFSGRQFSNSRSEMNVSTLELGDSALYLCASSLPGVYNEQFFGPGTRLTVL.

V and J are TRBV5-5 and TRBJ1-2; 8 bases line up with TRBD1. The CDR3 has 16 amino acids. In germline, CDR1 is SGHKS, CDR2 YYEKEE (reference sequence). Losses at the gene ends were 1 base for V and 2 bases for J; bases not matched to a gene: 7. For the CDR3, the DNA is TGTGCCAGCAGCTTGACCAACAGGGGGATGAACTATGGCTACACCTTC. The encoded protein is CASSLTNRGMNYGYTF.

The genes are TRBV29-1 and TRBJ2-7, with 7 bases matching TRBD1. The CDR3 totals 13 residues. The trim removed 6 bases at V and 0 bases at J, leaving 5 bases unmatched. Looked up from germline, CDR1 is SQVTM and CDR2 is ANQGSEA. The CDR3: CSVVTGSSYEQYF. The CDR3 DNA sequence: TGCAGCGTGGTGACAGGGAGCTCCTACGAGCAGTACTTC.

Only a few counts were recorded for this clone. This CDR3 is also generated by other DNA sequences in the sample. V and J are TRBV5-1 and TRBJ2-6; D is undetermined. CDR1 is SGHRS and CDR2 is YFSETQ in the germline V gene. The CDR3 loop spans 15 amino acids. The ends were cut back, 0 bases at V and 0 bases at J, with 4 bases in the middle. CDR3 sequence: CASSLGASGANVLTF. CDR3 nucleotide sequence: TGCGCCAGCAGCTTGGGCGCCTCTGGGGCCAACGTCCTGACTTTC.

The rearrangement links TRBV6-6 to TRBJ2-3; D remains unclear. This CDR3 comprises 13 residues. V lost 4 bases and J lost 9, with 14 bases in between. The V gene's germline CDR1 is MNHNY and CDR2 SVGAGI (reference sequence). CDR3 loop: CASSSPSPETQYF. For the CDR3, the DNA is TGTGCCAGCAGTTCTCCCTCGCCCGAGACGCAGTATTTT.

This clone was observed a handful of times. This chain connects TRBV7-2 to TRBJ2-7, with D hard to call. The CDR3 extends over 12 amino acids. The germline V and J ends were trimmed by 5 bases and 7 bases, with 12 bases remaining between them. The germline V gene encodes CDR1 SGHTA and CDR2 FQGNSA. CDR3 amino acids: CASSPPYLEQYF. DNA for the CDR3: TGTGCCAGCAGCCCCCCATATCTAGAGCAGTACTTC.

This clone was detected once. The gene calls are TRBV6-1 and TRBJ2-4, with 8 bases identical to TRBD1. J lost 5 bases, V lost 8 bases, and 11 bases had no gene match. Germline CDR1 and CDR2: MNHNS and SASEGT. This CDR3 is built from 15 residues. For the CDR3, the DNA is TGTGCCAGCGTGGAACCGGACAGGGTGGAAAACATTCAGTACTTC. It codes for CASVEPDRVENIQYF.

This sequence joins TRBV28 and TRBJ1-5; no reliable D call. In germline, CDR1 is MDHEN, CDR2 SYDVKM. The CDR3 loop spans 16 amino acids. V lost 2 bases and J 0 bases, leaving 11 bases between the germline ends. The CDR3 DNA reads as TGTGCCAGCAGTTTACTCCTCAGTAATAGCAATCAGCCCCAGCATTTT. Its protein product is CASSLLLSNSNQPQHF.

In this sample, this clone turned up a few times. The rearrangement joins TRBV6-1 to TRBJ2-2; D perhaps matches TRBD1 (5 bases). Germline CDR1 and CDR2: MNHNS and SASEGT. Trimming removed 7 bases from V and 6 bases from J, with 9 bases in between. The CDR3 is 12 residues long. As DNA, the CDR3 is TGTGCCAGCAATAAGGGGTCCGGGGAGCTGTTTTTT. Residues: CASNKGSGELFF.

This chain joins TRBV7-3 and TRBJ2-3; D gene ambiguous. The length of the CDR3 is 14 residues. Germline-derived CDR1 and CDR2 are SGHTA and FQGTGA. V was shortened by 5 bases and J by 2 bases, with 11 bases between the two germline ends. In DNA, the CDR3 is TGTGCCAGCAGCCCCGCAGGAAACACAGATACGCAGTATTTT. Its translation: CASSPAGNTDTQYF.

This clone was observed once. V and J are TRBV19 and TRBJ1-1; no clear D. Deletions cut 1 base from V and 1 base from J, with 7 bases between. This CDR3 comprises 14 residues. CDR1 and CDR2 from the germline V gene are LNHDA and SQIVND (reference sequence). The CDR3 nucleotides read TGTGCCAGTAGTATAGTAAACAGGAACACTGAAGCTTTCTTT. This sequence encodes CASSIVNRNTEAFF. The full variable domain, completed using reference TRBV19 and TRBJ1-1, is DGGITQSPKYLFRKEGQNVTLSCEQNLNHDAMYWYRQDPGQGLRLIYYSQIVNDFQKGDIAEGYSVSREKKESFPLTVTSAQKNPTAFYLCASSIVNRNTEAFFGQGTRLTVV.

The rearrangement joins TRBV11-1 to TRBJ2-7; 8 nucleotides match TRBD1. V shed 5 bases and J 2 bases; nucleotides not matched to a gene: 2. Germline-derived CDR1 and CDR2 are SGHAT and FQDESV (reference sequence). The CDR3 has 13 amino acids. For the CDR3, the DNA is TGTGCCAGCAGCCCGGGACAGGCCTACGAGCAGTACTTC. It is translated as CASSPGQAYEQYF.

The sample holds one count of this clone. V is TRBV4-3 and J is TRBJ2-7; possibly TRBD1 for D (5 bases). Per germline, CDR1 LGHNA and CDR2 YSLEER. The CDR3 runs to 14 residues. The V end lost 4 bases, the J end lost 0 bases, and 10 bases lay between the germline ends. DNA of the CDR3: TGCGCCAGCAGCCCTGGAAGGGGCTCCTACGAGCAGTACTTC. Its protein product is CASSPGRGSYEQYF.

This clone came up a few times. The CDR3 bases are TGCGCCAGCAGGATAGGGGTTAGCGGCACTTACAATGAGCAGTTCTTC. Protein sequence: CASRIGVSGTYNEQFF. The J gene is TRBJ2-1, the V gene TRBV5-1; the D gene is possibly TRBD2 (6 bases). The CDR3 covers 16 residues. Germline loops: CDR1 SGHRS, CDR2 YFSETQ. The ends were cut back, 5 bases at V and 4 bases at J, with 19 bases in the middle.

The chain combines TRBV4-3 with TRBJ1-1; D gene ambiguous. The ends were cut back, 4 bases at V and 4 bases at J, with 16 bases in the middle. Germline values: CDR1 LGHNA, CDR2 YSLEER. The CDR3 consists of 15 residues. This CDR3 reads CASSLWGGPGTEAFF. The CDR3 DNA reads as TGCGCCAGCAGCCTGTGGGGAGGTCCGGGCACTGAAGCTTTCTTT.

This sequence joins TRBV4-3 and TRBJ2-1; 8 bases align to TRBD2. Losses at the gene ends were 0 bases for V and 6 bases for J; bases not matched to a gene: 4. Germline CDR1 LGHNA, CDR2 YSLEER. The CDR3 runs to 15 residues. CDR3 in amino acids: CASSQDSGGGNEQFF. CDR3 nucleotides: TGCGCCAGCAGCCAAGATTCGGGGGGGGGCAATGAGCAGTTCTTC.

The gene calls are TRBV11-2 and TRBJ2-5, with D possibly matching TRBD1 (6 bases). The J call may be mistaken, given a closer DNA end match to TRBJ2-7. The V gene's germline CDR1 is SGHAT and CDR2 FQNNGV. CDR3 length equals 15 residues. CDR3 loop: CASSFYRDGTYEQYF. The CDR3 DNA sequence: TGTGCCAGCAGCTTTTACAGGGATGGAACCTACGAGCAGTACTTC.

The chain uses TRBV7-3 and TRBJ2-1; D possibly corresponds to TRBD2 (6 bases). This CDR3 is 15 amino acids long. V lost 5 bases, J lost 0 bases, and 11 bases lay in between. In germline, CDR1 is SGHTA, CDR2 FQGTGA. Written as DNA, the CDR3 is TGTGCCAGCAGCGCGGGGCTAGGCTCCTACAATGAGCAGTTCTTC. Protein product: CASSAGLGSYNEQFF. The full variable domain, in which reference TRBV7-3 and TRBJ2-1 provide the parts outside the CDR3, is GAGVSQTPSNKVTEKGKYVELRCDPISGHTALYWYRQSLGQGPEFLIYFQGTGAADDSGLPNDRFFAVRPEGSVSTLKIQRTERGDSAVYLCASSAGLGSYNEQFFGPGTRLTVL.

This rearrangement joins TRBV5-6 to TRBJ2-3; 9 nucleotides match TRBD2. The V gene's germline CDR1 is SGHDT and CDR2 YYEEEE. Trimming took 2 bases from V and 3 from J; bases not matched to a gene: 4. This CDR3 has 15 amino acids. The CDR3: CASSFGLARTDTQYF. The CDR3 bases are TGTGCCAGCAGCTTCGGACTAGCGAGAACAGATACGCAGTATTTT.

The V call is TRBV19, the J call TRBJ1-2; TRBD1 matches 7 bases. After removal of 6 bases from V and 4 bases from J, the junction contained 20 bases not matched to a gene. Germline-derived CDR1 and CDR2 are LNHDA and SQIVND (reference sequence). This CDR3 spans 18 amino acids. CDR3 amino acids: CASSLSGQRPEMFYGYTF. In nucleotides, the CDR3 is TGTGCCAGTAGCCTCTCGGGACAGCGCCCCGAGATGTTCTATGGCTACACCTTC. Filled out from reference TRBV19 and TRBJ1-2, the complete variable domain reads DGGITQSPKYLFRKEGQNVTLSCEQNLNHDAMYWYRQDPGQGLRLIYYSQIVNDFQKGDIAEGYSVSREKKESFPLTVTSAQKNPTAFYLCASSLSGQRPEMFYGYTFGSGTRLTVV.

CDR3 in amino acids: CSAGVPTDTQYF. CDR3 in DNA: TGCAGCGCCGGGGTCCCCACAGATACGCAGTATTTT. The genes are TRBV29-1 and TRBJ2-3; D perhaps matches TRBD2 (5 bases). Germline V CDR1 and CDR2: SQVTM, ANQGSEA. The CDR3 sequence is 12 residues long. V was clipped by 7 bases and J by 2 bases, with 10 bases between them.

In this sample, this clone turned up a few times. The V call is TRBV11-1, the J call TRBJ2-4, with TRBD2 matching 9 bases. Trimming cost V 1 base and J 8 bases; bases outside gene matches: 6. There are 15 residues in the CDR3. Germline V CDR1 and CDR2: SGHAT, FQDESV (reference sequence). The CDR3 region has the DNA TGTGCCAGCAGCTTAGGTAGCGGGGGCCAGGACATTCAGTACTTC. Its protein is CASSLGSGGQDIQYF.